The 22 T cell receptor beta chains presented below share a single source sample, sequenced in a study of T cell repertoires in cytomegalovirus infection. These TCRs' antigens remain unknown. TCRdb ran MiXCR on the reads and lists one entry per CDR3 protein. The table shows about a million distinct CDR3 sequences, with less than 40% occurring only once. The source material was cultured CD8+ T cells from PBMCs, sampled from culture after CMV antigen stimulation. Every receptor here comes from a human donor in good health (CMV status not recorded). Some clones in this sample may be carry-over from other donors' samples.

This clonotype was picked up a small number of times. This chain connects TRBV7-8 to TRBJ1-3; 9 bases are shared with TRBD1. Germline CDR1 is SGHVS and CDR2 is FQNEAQ. This CDR3 comprises 14 residues. Unmatched junction bases numbered 3, after V lost 5 bases and J lost 4 bases. CDR3 loop: CASSTTGGGNTIYF. The CDR3 nucleotides read TGTGCCAGCAGCACGACAGGGGGGGGAAACACCATATATTTT.

A word on this clonotype: A much larger clone differs from this one at a single base, so this may be a read error. The chain uses TRBV12-3 or TRBV12-4 and TRBJ1-6; 10 bases align to TRBD1. After removal of 7 bases from V and 11 bases from J, the junction contained 11 bases not matched to a gene. This CDR3 has 15 amino acids. CDR3 in amino acids: CASIRAGTGDPPLHF. The CDR3 nucleotides are TGTGCCAGCATAAGGGCCGGGACAGGGGACCCACCCCTCCACTTT.

This clonotype was detected only a few times. The genes are TRBV2 and TRBJ2-1; either TRBD1 or TRBD2 may fit D (5 bases each). Trimming shortened V by 1 base and J by 6 bases, and 7 bases separated the two germline ends. The CDR3 is made up of 13 amino acids. CDR1 and CDR2 (germline): SNHLY, FYNNEI. In DNA, the CDR3 is TGTGCCAGCAGTGAAGTGGGGACCAATGAGCAGTTCTTC. This sequence encodes CASSEVGTNEQFF.

The genes are TRBV27 and TRBJ2-7, with D hard to call. Trimming took off 3 bases at V and 2 bases at J, with 11 bases between the two ends. This CDR3 has 14 residues. Germline loops: CDR1 MNHEY, CDR2 SMNVEV (reference sequence). For the CDR3, the DNA is TGTGCCAGCAGTTTTCAGCAGGAGACCTACGAGCAGTACTTC. It is translated as CASSFQQETYEQYF.

This clonotype has at least ten counts. The genes are TRBV7-9 and TRBJ1-1; 8 bases fit TRBD1. This CDR3 region has 14 residues. J lost 7 bases, V lost 4 bases, and 8 bases had no gene match. In germline, CDR1 is SEHNR, CDR2 FQNEAQ (reference sequence). The CDR3 here is CASSSGRDRGEAFF. The CDR3 region has the DNA TGTGCCAGCAGCTCCGGCCGTGACAGGGGTGAAGCTTTCTTT.

This rearrangement joins TRBV5-1 to TRBJ2-7; perhaps TRBD1 as D (6 bases). Germline V lookup: CDR1 SGHRS, CDR2 YFSETQ. Trimming removed 2 bases from V and 6 bases from J, with 12 bases in between. This CDR3 has 13 residues. The CDR3 nucleotides read TGCGCCAGCAGCTTCAGGGGAGACTCCGAGCAGTACGTC. Translating gives CASSFRGDSEQYV.

This chain uses TRBV7-9 with TRBJ1-2; 8 nucleotides line up with TRBD1. The V and J ends lost 4 bases and 0 bases, in that order; junction bases with no gene match: 16. Germline lookup yields CDR1 SEHNR and CDR2 FQNEAQ (reference sequence). This CDR3 has 19 residues. The CDR3 here is CASSSSRTGPITTNYGYTF. The CDR3 region has the DNA TGTGCCAGCAGCTCAAGCCGGACAGGGCCAATAACCACTAACTATGGCTACACCTTC.

The rearrangement uses TRBV7-9 and TRBJ2-1; 12 bases agree with TRBD2. CDR3 length: 16 amino acids. The ends lost 4 bases at V and 2 bases at J; junction bases unmatched: 3. Germline V lookup: CDR1 SEHNR, CDR2 FQNEAQ (reference sequence). In DNA, the CDR3 is TGTGCCAGCAGCTCCCTAGCGGGGGGGGCCTACAATGAGCAGTTCTTC. Translating it yields CASSSLAGGAYNEQFF.

This chain links TRBV4-3 with TRBJ2-5; TRBD2 aligns across 10 bases. CDR1 and CDR2 from the germline V gene are LGHNA and YSLEER. The CDR3 totals 17 residues. The J segment lost 1 base and the V segment lost 0 bases, leaving 5 bases of the junction unmatched. The CDR3 DNA reads as TGCGCCAGCAGCCAAGAATGGCCTAGCGGGGGCCAAGAGACCCAGTACTTC. Its translation: CASSQEWPSGGQETQYF.

The chain recombines TRBV13 with TRBJ2-3; the D gene is possibly TRBD1 (6 bases). V lost 4 bases, J lost 1 base, and 18 bases lay in between. Germline V gene sequence: CDR1 PRHDT, CDR2 FYEKMQ (reference sequence). The length of the CDR3 is 17 residues. The CDR3 sequence is CASSSLQPGHGTDTQYF. The CDR3 DNA sequence: TGTGCCAGCAGCTCTCTTCAACCGGGACATGGCACAGATACGCAGTATTTT.

This chain connects TRBV9 to TRBJ2-5; 9 bases align to TRBD1. Germline assignment: CDR1 SGDLS and CDR2 YYNGEE. This CDR3 comprises 14 residues. V lost 2 bases to trimming and J lost 4 bases; unmatched junction nucleotides: 3. CDR3 DNA: TGTGCCAGCAGCGTTGGGACAGGGCCAGAGACCCAGTACTTC. It encodes CASSVGTGPETQYF.

The chain couples TRBV28 to TRBJ2-5; D possibly uses TRBD1 or TRBD2 (6 bases each). There are 15 residues in the CDR3. V lost 6 bases and J lost 5, with 19 bases in between. Per germline, CDR1 MDHEN and CDR2 SYDVKM. CDR3 amino acids: CASSGDRLLAETQYF. The CDR3 DNA sequence: TGTGCCAGCAGCGGAGACAGGCTTCTAGCGGAGACCCAGTACTTC.

With respect to this clonotype: Mismatch with germline at one junction end may stem from a read error. V usage is TRBV7-6 and J usage is TRBJ2-7, with TRBD2 identical over 7 bases. CDR3 length equals 12 residues. Germline V gives CDR1 SGHVS, CDR2 FNYEAQ. The CDR3, as DNA: TGTGTCAGCAGCCCGGGAGGTTACGAGCAGTACTTC. Translating gives CVSSPGGYEQYF.

This clonotype was seen many times. This chain links TRBV6-2 or TRBV6-3 with TRBJ2-1; D not resolved. The V and J ends lost 7 bases and 6 bases respectively, with 7 bases between them. The CDR3 length is 11 residues. Germline values: CDR1 MNHEY, CDR2 SVGEGT. CDR3 amino acids: CASKDPNEQFF. DNA of the CDR3: TGTGCCAGCAAGGATCCCAATGAGCAGTTCTTC.

The genes are TRBV27 and TRBJ1-5; a possible D gene is TRBD1 (6 bases). Between the trimmed V and J ends, which lost 0 bases and 6 bases, there was a span of 15 bases. This CDR3 contains 16 residues. The germline V gene has CDR1 MNHEY and CDR2 SMNVEV (reference sequence). Here the CDR3 reads CASSLSGAGAGQPQHF. CDR3 bases: TGTGCCAGCAGTTTATCGGGGGCAGGGGCCGGTCAGCCCCAGCATTTT.

This clonotype was found a few times. The gene calls are TRBV27 and TRBJ1-1, with 7 bases identical to TRBD1. The length of the CDR3 is 14 residues. Losses at the gene ends were 3 bases for V and 5 bases for J; bases not matched to a gene: 6. Germline loops: CDR1 MNHEY, CDR2 SMNVEV (reference sequence). For the CDR3, the DNA is TGTGCCAGCAGTTTTATAGGGACAGTGACTGAAGCTTTCTTT. Protein sequence: CASSFIGTVTEAFF.

This clonotype occurred a few times. The genes are TRBV28 and TRBJ1-4; D possibly corresponds to TRBD1 (6 bases). Trimming removed 2 bases at V and 0 bases at J, with 10 bases between. Germline CDR1 MDHEN, CDR2 SYDVKM. The CDR3 extends over 16 amino acids. The CDR3 spells CASSLGQYATNEKLFF. The CDR3 coding sequence is TGTGCCAGCAGTTTAGGACAGTACGCAACTAATGAAAAACTGTTTTTT.

This chain links TRBV5-6 with TRBJ2-5; D is unresolved. Germline V gene lookup returns CDR1 SGHDT and CDR2 YYEEEE. V lost 4 bases to trimming and J lost 0 bases, with 7 bases between them. There are 13 residues in the CDR3. The CDR3 loop reads CASSPWHQETQYF. In nucleotides, the CDR3 is TGTGCCAGCAGCCCATGGCACCAAGAGACCCAGTACTTC.

This clonotype was counted a few times. The rearrangement links TRBV12-3 or TRBV12-4 to TRBJ1-2; D might be TRBD1 (5 bases). V was cut by 4 bases and J by 6 bases, with 9 bases left in between. This CDR3 contains 12 residues. The CDR3 DNA is TGTGCCAGCAGTTGGCAGGGAGATGGCTACACCTTC. Translation: CASSWQGDGYTF.

This chain links TRBV6-1 with TRBJ1-1, with D tentatively TRBD1 (5 bases). V was shortened by 3 bases and J by 9 bases, with 17 bases between the two germline ends. The CDR3 is 14 amino acids. The germline V gene encodes CDR1 MNHNS and CDR2 SASEGT. The CDR3 here is CASSEVGGSTKAFF. The DNA for the CDR3 is TGTGCCAGCAGTGAGGTCGGGGGAAGTACTAAAGCTTTCTTT.

This clonotype was recorded once. The rearrangement joins TRBV4-1 to TRBJ2-1; 12 positions match TRBD2. The CDR3 consists of 17 residues. Looked up from germline, CDR1 is MGHRA and CDR2 is YSYEKL. J gave up 9 bases and V 1 base, and 10 bases lay outside the gene matches. The DNA of the CDR3 is TGCGCCAGCAGCCAAGGGTCTAGCGGGGGGGCCCGCCCTGAGCAGTTCTTC. Translated, it gives CASSQGSSGGARPEQFF.

This clonotype was observed a handful of times. The chain has TRBV9 and TRBJ2-2; perhaps TRBD2 as D (7 bases). Germline CDR1 SGDLS, CDR2 YYNGEE. The CDR3 totals 17 residues. V was pared by 5 bases and J by 2 bases, with 19 bases between. CDR3 bases: TGTGCCAGCAGTGAAGGTCGCGGGGGCCGAAACACCGGGGAGCTGTTTTTT. Translation gives CASSEGRGGRNTGELFF.